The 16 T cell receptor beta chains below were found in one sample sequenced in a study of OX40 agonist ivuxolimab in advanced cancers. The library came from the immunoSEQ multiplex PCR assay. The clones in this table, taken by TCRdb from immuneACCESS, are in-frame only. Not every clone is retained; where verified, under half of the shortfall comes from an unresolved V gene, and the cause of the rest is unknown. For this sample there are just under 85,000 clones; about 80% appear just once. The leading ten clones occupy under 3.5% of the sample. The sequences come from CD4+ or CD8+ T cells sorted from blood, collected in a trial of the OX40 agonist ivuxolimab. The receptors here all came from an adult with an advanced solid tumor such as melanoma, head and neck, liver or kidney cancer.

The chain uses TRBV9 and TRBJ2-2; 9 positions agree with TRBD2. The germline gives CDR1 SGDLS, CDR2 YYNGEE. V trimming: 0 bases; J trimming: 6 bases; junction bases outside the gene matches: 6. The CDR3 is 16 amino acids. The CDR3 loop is CASSVAVAGVAGELFF. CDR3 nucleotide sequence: TGTGCCAGCAGCGTAGCGGTAGCGGGGGTCGCCGGGGAGCTGTTTTTT. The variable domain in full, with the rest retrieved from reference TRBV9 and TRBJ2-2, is DSGVTQTPKHLITATGQRVTLRCSPRSGDLSVYWYQQSLDQGLQFLIQYYNGEERAKGNILERFSAQQFPDLHSELNLSSLELGDSALYFCASSVAVAGVAGELFFGEGSRLTVL.

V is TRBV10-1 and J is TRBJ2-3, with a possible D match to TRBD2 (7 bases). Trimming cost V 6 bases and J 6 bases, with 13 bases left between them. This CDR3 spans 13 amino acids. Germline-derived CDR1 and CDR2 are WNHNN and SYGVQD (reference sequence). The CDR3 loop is CASSPGGGDTQYF. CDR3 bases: TGCGCCAGCAGCCCGGGGGGCGGTGATACGCAGTATTTT.

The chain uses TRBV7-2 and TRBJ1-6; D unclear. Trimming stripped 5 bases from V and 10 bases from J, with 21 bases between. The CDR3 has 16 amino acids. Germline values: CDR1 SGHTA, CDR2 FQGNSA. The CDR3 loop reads CASSRVRDSSRSPLHF. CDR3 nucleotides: TGTGCCAGCAGCCGGGTGAGAGATTCGTCGAGGTCACCCCTCCACTTT.

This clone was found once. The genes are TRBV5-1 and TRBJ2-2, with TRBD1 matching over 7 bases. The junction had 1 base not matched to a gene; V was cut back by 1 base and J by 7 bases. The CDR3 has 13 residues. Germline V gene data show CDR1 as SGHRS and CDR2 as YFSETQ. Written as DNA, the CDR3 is TGCGCCAGCAGCTTGCAGGGGGACGGGGAGCTGTTTTTT. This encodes CASSLQGDGELFF.

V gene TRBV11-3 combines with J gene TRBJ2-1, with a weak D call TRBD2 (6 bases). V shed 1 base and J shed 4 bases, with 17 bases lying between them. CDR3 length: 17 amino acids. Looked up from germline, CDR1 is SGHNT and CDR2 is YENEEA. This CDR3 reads CASSLGSRGETYNEQFF. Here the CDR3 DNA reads TGTGCCAGCAGCTTAGGGTCGCGCGGGGAGACGTACAATGAGCAGTTCTTC.

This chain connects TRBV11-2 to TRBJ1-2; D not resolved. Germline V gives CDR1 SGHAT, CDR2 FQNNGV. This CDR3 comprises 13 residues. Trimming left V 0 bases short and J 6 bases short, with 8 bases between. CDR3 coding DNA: TGTGCCAGCAGCTTAGAAATTTTCAATGGCTACACCTTC. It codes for CASSLEIFNGYTF.

CDR3 nucleotides: TGCGCCAGCAGCTTGGCCGGACTAGCGGGGGGGCCGGGGGAGACCCAGTACTTC. The encoded protein is CASSLAGLAGGPGETQYF. J is TRBJ2-5 and V is TRBV5-1, with 15 bases that match TRBD2. J lost 5 bases, V lost 0 bases, and 8 bases had no gene match. Germline V gene sequence: CDR1 SGHRS, CDR2 YFSETQ. CDR3 length equals 18 residues.

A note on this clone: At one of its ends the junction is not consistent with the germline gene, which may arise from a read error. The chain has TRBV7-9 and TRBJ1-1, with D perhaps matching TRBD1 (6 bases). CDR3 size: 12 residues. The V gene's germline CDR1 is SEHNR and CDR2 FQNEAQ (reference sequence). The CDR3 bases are TGTGCCAACAGCCAACAGGGTTCTGAAGCTTTCTTT. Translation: CANSQQGSEAFF.

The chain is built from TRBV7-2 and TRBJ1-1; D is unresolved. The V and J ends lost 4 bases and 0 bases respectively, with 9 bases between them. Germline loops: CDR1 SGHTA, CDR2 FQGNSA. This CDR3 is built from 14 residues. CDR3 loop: CASSSRLVNTEAFF. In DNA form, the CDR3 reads TGTGCCAGCAGCTCCCGACTAGTGAACACTGAAGCTTTCTTT.

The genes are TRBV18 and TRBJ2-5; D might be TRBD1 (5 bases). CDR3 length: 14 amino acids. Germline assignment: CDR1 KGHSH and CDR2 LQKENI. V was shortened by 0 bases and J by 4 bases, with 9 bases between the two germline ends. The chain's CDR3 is CASSPPTVLETQYF. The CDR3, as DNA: TGTGCCAGCTCACCACCGACAGTACTAGAGACCCAGTACTTC.

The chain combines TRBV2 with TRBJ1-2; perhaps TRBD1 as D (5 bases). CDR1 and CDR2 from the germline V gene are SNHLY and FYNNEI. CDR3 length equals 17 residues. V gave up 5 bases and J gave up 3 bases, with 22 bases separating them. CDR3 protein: CASSPNRQSGRDYGYTF. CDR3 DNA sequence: TGTGCCAGCAGTCCAAACCGACAGTCAGGGCGTGACTATGGCTACACCTTC.

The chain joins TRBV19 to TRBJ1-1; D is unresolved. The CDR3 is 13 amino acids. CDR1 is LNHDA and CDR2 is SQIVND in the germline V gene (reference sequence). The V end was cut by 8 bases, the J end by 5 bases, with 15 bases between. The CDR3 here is CASAGNQRTEAFF. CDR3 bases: TGTGCCAGTGCCGGGAACCAGAGGACTGAAGCTTTCTTT.

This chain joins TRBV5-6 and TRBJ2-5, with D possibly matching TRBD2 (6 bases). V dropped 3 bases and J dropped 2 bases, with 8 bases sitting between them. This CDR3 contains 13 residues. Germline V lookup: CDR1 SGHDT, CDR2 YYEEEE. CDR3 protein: CASSSGGQETQYF. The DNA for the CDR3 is TGTGCCAGCAGCTCCGGGGGACAAGAGACCCAGTACTTC.

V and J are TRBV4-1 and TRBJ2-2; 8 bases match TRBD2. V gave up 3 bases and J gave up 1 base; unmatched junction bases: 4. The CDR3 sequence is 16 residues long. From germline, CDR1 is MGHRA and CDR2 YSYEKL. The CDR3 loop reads CASSHVSGGNTGELFF. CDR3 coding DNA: TGCGCCAGCAGCCATGTAAGCGGGGGGAACACCGGGGAGCTGTTTTTT.

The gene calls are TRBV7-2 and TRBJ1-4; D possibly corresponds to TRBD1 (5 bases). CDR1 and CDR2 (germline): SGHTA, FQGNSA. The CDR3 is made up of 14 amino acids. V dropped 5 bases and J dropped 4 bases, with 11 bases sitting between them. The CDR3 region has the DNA TGTGCCAGCAGCCGGGACGGCCGTAATGAAAAACTGTTTTTT. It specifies CASSRDGRNEKLFF.

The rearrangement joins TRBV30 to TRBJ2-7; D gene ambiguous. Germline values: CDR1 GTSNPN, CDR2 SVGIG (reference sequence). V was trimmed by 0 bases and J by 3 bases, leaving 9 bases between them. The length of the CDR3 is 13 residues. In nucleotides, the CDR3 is TGTGCCTGGAGTGTAAAACGAGGCTACGAGCAGTACTTC. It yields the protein CAWSVKRGYEQYF. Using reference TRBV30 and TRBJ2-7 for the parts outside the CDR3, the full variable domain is SQTIHQWPATLVQPVGSPLSLECTVEGTSNPNLYWYRQAAGRGLQLLFYSVGIGQISSEVPQNLSASRPQDRQFILSSKKLLLSDSGFYLCAWSVKRGYEQYFGPGTRLTVT.